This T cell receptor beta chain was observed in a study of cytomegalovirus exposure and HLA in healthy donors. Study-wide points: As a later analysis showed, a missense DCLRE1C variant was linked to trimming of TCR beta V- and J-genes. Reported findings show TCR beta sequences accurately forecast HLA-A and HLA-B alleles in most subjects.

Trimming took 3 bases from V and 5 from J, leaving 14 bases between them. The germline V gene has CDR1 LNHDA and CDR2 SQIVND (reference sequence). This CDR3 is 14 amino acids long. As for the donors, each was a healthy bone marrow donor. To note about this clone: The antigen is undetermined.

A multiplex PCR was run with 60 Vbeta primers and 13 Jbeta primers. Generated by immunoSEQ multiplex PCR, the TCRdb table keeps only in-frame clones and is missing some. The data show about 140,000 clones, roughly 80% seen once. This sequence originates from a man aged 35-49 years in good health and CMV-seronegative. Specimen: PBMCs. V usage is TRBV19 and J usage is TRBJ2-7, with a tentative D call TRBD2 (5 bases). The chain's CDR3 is CASSIRRGSDEQYF. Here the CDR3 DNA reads TGTGCCAGTAGTATCCGCCGAGGGTCGGACGAGCAGTACTTC.